What follows describes a single TCR beta chain. This record comes from a study of control samples from healthy donors and cancer patients. Only in-frame clones appear in the TCRdb table, and some are missing; sequencing was by immunoSEQ multiplex PCR. The data hold tens of thousands of clones, with about 91% observed a single time. The sequence was obtained from a woman aged 35 to 49 with head and neck cancer. The source material was PBMCs.

The CDR3 is CASSIGGDTEAFF. The CDR3 nucleotides are TGTGCCAGTAGTATCGGGGGAGACACTGAAGCTTTCTTT. The chain couples TRBV19 to TRBJ1-1, with D possibly being TRBD1 (5 bases). Germline lookup yields CDR1 LNHDA and CDR2 SQIVND (reference sequence). The CDR3 consists of 13 residues. The V end was cut by 3 bases, the J end by 3 bases, with 8 bases between. The complete variable domain, with remaining parts taken from reference TRBV19 and TRBJ1-1, reads DGGITQSPKYLFRKEGQNVTLSCEQNLNHDAMYWYRQDPGQGLRLIYYSQIVNDFQKGDIAEGYSVSREKKESFPLTVTSAQKNPTAFYLCASSIGGDTEAFFGQGTRLTVV.